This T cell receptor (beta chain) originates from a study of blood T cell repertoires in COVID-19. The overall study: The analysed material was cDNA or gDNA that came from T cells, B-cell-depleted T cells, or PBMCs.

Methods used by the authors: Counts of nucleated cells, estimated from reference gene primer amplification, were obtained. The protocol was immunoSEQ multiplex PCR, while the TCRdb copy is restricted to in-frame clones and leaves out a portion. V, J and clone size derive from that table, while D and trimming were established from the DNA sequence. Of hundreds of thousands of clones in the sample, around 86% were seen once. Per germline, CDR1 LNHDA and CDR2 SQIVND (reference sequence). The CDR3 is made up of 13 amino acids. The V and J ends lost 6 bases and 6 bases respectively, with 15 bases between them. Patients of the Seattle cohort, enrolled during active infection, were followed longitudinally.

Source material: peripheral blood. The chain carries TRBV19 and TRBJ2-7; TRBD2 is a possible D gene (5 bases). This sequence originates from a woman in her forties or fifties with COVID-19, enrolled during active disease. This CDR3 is CASRPGVRGEQYF. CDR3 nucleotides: TGTGCCAGTAGGCCCGGAGTTCGGGGCGAGCAGTACTTC.